This passage covers 18 T cell receptor beta chains from one sample sequenced in a study of regulatory T cells in long-lasting Graves disease. Construction of the TCR beta libraries employed iRepertoire HTBI primers in conjunction with Arm-PCR of CDR3 regions. One entry per CDR3 protein results from TCRdb running MiXCR on the multiplex PCR reads. Of roughly 260,000 distinct CDR3 sequences in the sample, about 20% were seen once. Described time point: newly diagnosed GD, antithyroid drugs for less than 3 months. From PBMCs, RNA was extracted and then used to make the TCR library. The same data also went into a second study, on T cells in Graves' hyperthyroidism and ophthalmopathy.

The sequencing used peripheral blood mononuclear cells (PBMCs), collected at new diagnosis, from a patient treated with antithyroid drugs. The receptors here all came from a woman aged 25-40 years with Graves disease.

This clonotype is a singleton in its sample. A far larger clone is off by one base, so a read error is likely. The chain uses TRBV15 and TRBJ1-1; 7 nucleotides agree with TRBD1. After removal of 10 bases from V and 3 bases from J, the junction contained 11 bases not matched to a gene. The CDR3 sequence is 14 residues long. Germline V gene data show CDR1 as LNHNV and CDR2 as YYDKDF (reference sequence). The CDR3 coding sequence is TGTGCCAGACAGGGTCATACTGCGGACACTGAAGCTTTCTTT. Translating it yields CARQGHTADTEAFF.

A few counts support this clonotype. An end of the junction differs from the germline gene, which may be a read error. The chain couples TRBV20-1 to TRBJ2-6; no clear D. The CDR3 extends over 11 amino acids. In germline, CDR1 is DFQATT, CDR2 SNEGSKA (reference sequence). The CDR3 sequence: CSAGEANVLTF. The CDR3 DNA is TGCAGTGCTGGAGAGGCCAACGTCCTGACTTTC.

This clonotype was recorded at least ten times. This chain connects TRBV6-2 or TRBV6-3 to TRBJ2-7; 7 bases agree with TRBD1. CDR1 MNHEY and CDR2 SVGEGT come from the germline V gene. The V segment lost 2 bases and the J segment 13 bases; nucleotides outside the gene matches: 11. This CDR3 spans 13 amino acids. The CDR3 DNA sequence: TGTGCCAGCAGTTACATCGGGACAGCCACGGGATACTTC. As protein: CASSYIGTATGYF.

In this sample, this clonotype turned up once. The V call is TRBV18, the J call TRBJ2-1, with D unclear. The CDR3 covers 14 residues. Trimming cost V 0 bases and J 7 bases, with 10 bases left between them. Germline lookup yields CDR1 KGHSH and CDR2 LQKENI. In DNA form, the CDR3 reads TGTGCCAGCTCACCACCGAAGTCCGTGAATGAGCAGTTCTTC. This gives the protein CASSPPKSVNEQFF.

This clonotype was found many times. The chain joins TRBV5-1 to TRBJ1-4, with unresolved D. CDR3 length: 14 amino acids. Per germline, CDR1 SGHRS and CDR2 YFSETQ. The V and J ends lost 2 bases and 4 bases respectively, with 9 bases between them. CDR3: CASSLSVDNEKLFF. The CDR3 nucleotides are TGCGCCAGCAGCTTATCGGTAGATAATGAAAAACTGTTTTTT. The whole variable domain, remainder taken from reference TRBV5-1 and TRBJ1-4, is KAGVTQTPRYLIKTRGQQVTLSCSPISGHRSVSWYQQTPGQGLQFLFEYFSETQRNKGNFPGRFSGRQFSNSRSEMNVSTLELGDSALYLCASSLSVDNEKLFFGSGTQLSVL.

The chain combines TRBV12-3 or TRBV12-4 with TRBJ2-3; D is unclear. The CDR3 loop spans 16 amino acids. Trimming pared 4 bases from V and 4 bases from J, leaving 18 bases between. Written as DNA, the CDR3 is TGTGCCAGCAGTTACTCGAGAAGCGTATCCCCAGATACGCAGTATTTT. As protein: CASSYSRSVSPDTQYF.

The table lists this clonotype with many counts. The V call is TRBV2, the J call TRBJ2-7; TRBD1 matches 7 bases. CDR1 and CDR2 (germline): SNHLY, FYNNEI. Germline trimming cut 5 bases from V and 6 bases from J; bases unmatched to any gene: 10. The CDR3 has 14 amino acids. CDR3 protein: CASSRLFQGVEQYF. The CDR3, as DNA: TGTGCCAGCAGTCGACTATTCCAGGGGGTCGAGCAGTACTTC.

This clonotype was observed many times. The rearrangement links TRBV11-2 to TRBJ1-2, with 7 bases that match TRBD1. J was trimmed by 6 bases and V by 4 bases; bases with no gene match: 5. The CDR3 contains 13 residues. The germline gives CDR1 SGHAT, CDR2 FQNNGV. CDR3: CASSYNQGDGYTF. CDR3 bases: TGTGCCAGCAGCTACAACCAGGGGGATGGCTACACCTTC.

This clonotype has at least ten counts. The chain combines TRBV14 with TRBJ1-2, with a possible D match to TRBD1 (5 bases). V was shortened by 3 bases and J by 2 bases, with 13 bases between the two germline ends. Germline lookup yields CDR1 SGHDN and CDR2 FVKESK. There are 15 residues in the CDR3. CDR3 region: CASSQGSKGNYGYTF. The CDR3 DNA follows: TGTGCCAGCAGCCAGGGCTCCAAGGGGAACTATGGCTACACCTTC.

In its sample, this clonotype was seen many times. V and J are TRBV11-2 and TRBJ2-2, with a weak D call TRBD2 (6 bases). The CDR3 has 15 residues. Trimming shortened V by 4 bases and J by 7 bases, and 16 bases separated the two germline ends. Germline-derived CDR1 and CDR2 are SGHAT and FQNNGV. Here the CDR3 reads CASSSDLGTGGELFF. As DNA, the CDR3 is TGTGCCAGCAGCTCCGACCTTGGGACTGGCGGGGAGCTGTTTTTT. Together with reference TRBV11-2 and TRBJ2-2, the CDR3 gives the full variable domain: EAGVAQSPRYKIIEKRQSVAFWCNPISGHATLYWYQQILGQGPKLLIQFQNNGVVDDSQLPKDRFSAERLKGVDSTLKIQPAKLEDSAVYLCASSSDLGTGGELFFGEGSRLTVL.

In its sample, this clonotype was seen many times. The chain employs TRBV3-1 and TRBJ2-2; D is unclear. The CDR3 sequence is 14 residues long. Germline assignment: CDR1 LGHDT and CDR2 YNNKEL (reference sequence). V was clipped by 2 bases and J by 5 bases, with 9 bases between them. The CDR3 nucleotides are TGTGCCAGCAGCCAAAGACGGGCTACCGGGGAGCTGTTTTTT. This codes for CASSQRRATGELFF.

This clonotype was picked up many times. This chain connects TRBV5-6 to TRBJ2-3; D gene unclear. The CDR3 length is 13 residues. The V end lost 0 bases, the J end lost 3 bases, and 5 bases lay between the germline ends. CDR1 and CDR2 (germline): SGHDT, YYEEEE. This chain's CDR3 is CASSLDRTDTQYF. CDR3 DNA: TGTGCCAGCAGCTTGGACCGGACAGATACGCAGTATTTT. The variable domain in full, completed from reference TRBV5-6 and TRBJ2-3, reads DAGVTQSPTHLIKTRGQQVTLRCSPKSGHDTVSWYQQALGQGPQFIFQYYEEEERQRGNFPDRFSGHQFPNYSSELNVNALLLGDSALYLCASSLDRTDTQYFGPGTRLTVL.

This clonotype showed up many times. The CDR3 DNA follows: TGCAGTGCCCCTAACTTCCTAGCGATTGGGACAGATACGCAGTATTTT. Its translation: CSAPNFLAIGTDTQYF. The chain has TRBV20-1 and TRBJ2-3; tentative D call: TRBD2 (6 bases). CDR3 length: 16 amino acids. The ends were cut back, 6 bases at V and 3 bases at J, with 22 bases in the middle. CDR1 DFQATT and CDR2 SNEGSKA come from the germline V gene (reference sequence).

At least ten counts were recorded for this clonotype. The chain combines TRBV5-5 with TRBJ1-1; possible D gene TRBD1, 5 bases. The CDR3 length is 14 residues. CDR1 and CDR2 from the germline V gene are SGHKS and YYEKEE (reference sequence). Trimming left V 3 bases short and J 6 bases short, with 15 bases between. The CDR3 here is CASSSGTKAAEAFF. In nucleotides, the CDR3 is TGTGCCAGCAGCTCTGGGACCAAGGCGGCTGAAGCTTTCTTT.

In its sample, this clonotype was seen many times. J is TRBJ2-7 and V is TRBV20-1, with 9 bases lining up with TRBD2. V lost 5 bases and J lost 2; bases outside the gene matches: 10. Germline assignment: CDR1 DFQATT and CDR2 SNEGSKA (reference sequence). The CDR3 length is 15 residues. The chain's CDR3 is CSAGLAGRSPYEQYF. CDR3 sequence (DNA): TGCAGTGCTGGCCTAGCGGGGCGATCTCCCTACGAGCAGTACTTC.

This clonotype was observed many times. The V and J genes are TRBV19 and TRBJ2-1, with a weak D call TRBD2 (5 bases). Germline V gives CDR1 LNHDA, CDR2 SQIVND (reference sequence). V was clipped by 5 bases and J by 5 bases, with 16 bases between them. This CDR3 spans 15 amino acids. CDR3 in amino acids: CASSLVGVTHNEQFF. CDR3 coding DNA: TGTGCCAGTAGTTTAGTGGGAGTAACCCACAATGAGCAGTTCTTC.

The genes are TRBV7-2 and TRBJ2-5; 8 bases are shared with TRBD2. The germline V gene has CDR1 SGHTA and CDR2 FQGNSA. V lost 3 bases, J lost 3 bases, and 9 bases stayed unmatched. CDR3 length: 16 amino acids. The CDR3 reads CASSLPRGGLKETQYF. Here the CDR3 DNA reads TGTGCCAGCAGCTTGCCCCGGGGGGGTCTTAAAGAGACCCAGTACTTC.

In its sample, this clonotype was seen many times. V and J are TRBV6-1 and TRBJ1-2, with TRBD1 identical over 9 bases. V lost 5 bases, J lost 5 bases, and 12 bases stayed unmatched. This CDR3 is built from 16 residues. Germline CDR1 reads MNHNS; CDR2 reads SASEGT. CDR3 coding DNA: TGTGCCAGCAGTCCCATCGGTGGGACAGGGAGGTATGGCTACACCTTC. It specifies CASSPIGGTGRYGYTF.